This T cell receptor beta chain was retrieved from a study of blood T cell repertoires in COVID-19. Study in general: The samples span acute and convalescent COVID-19 from the United States, Italy and Spain. PBMCs, B-cell-depleted T cells, or T cells provided the cDNA or gDNA that made up the material.

The CDR3 covers 13 residues. V shed 8 bases and J shed 0 bases, with 10 bases lying between them. Germline V gene sequence: CDR1 MGHRA, CDR2 YSYEKL. Authors' methods: The assay estimated nucleated cells by amplifying reference gene primers. Assay used: immunoSEQ multiplex PCR; TCRdb lists only in-frame clones, some missing. From that table come the V and J calls and clone size; the DNA was used to work out D and trimming. The repertoire consists of under 150,000 clones, with around 78% occurring once and the leading ten covering roughly 10%. The TCR originated in a human donor in a cohort sampled during active COVID-19. This chain joins TRBV4-1 and TRBJ1-1; D might be TRBD1 (5 bases). Sequenced sample: peripheral blood. This CDR3 is CASAGELNTEAFF. The DNA of the CDR3 is TGCGCCAGCGCGGGGGAGTTGAACACTGAAGCTTTCTTT.